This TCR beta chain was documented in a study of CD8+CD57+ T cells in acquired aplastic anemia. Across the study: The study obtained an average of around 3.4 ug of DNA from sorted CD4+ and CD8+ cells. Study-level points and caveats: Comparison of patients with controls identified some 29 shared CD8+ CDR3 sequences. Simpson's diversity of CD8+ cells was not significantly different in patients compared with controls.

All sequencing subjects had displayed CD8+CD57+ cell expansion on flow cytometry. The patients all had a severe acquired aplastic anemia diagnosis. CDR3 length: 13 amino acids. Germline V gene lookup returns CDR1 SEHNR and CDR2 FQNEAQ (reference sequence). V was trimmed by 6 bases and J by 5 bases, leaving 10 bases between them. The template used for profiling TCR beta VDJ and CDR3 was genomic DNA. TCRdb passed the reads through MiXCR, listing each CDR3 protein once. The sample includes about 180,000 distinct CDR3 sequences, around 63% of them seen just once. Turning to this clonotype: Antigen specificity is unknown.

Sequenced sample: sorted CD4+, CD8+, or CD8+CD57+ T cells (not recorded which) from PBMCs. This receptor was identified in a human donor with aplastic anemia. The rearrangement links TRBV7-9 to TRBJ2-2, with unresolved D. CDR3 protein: CASRRDLTGELFF. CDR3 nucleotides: TGTGCCAGCAGGCGTGATCTTACCGGGGAGCTGTTTTTT.